Below, 23 T cell receptor beta chains from the same sample are listed, as sequenced in a study of T cell responses to AZD1222 COVID-19 vaccine. This table comes from immunoSEQ multiplex PCR, and its TCRdb copy is limited to in-frame clones, with some not included. The data contain 200,000 to 250,000 clones, approximately 94% of them singletons. Sample: peripheral blood, taken 28 days after the second dose of the MenACWY control vaccine. Every receptor here comes from an adult who received the MenACWY meningococcal vaccine as a control.

The chain couples TRBV16 to TRBJ2-1, with 9 bases matching TRBD2. V trimming: 4 bases; J trimming: 4 bases; junction bases outside the gene matches: 8. CDR1 KGHSY and CDR2 FQNENV come from the germline V gene. The CDR3 contains 16 residues. The CDR3 reads CASSLRAGGGYNEQFF. CDR3 bases: TGTGCCAGCAGCCTTCGAGCGGGGGGCGGATACAATGAGCAGTTCTTC. The full variable domain, its missing parts supplied by reference TRBV16 and TRBJ2-1, is GEEVAQTPKHLVRGEGQKAKLYCAPIKGHSYVFWYQQVLKNEFKFLISFQNENVFDETGMPKERFSAKCLPNSPCSLEIQATKLEDSAVYFCASSLRAGGGYNEQFFGPGTRLTVL.

The chain joins TRBV18 to TRBJ1-2; D unclear. The germline V gene has CDR1 KGHSH and CDR2 LQKENI. The CDR3 covers 13 residues. V lost 3 bases, J lost 0 bases, and 5 bases lay in between. The CDR3, as DNA: TGTGCCAGCTCACCCGATACTAACTATGGCTACACCTTC. Its translation is CASSPDTNYGYTF.

The chain combines TRBV5-6 with TRBJ2-2; 8 bases are a match to TRBD1. The CDR3 sequence is 14 residues long. CDR1 and CDR2 (germline): SGHDT, YYEEEE. J gave up 9 bases and V 2 bases, and 6 bases lay outside the gene matches. The CDR3 nucleotides are TGTGCCAGCAGCTTAAAAAACAGGGGGAGGGAGCTGTTTTTT. Protein product: CASSLKNRGRELFF.

The V and J genes are TRBV7-8 and TRBJ1-3; D remains unclear. This CDR3 contains 14 residues. The germline gives CDR1 SGHVS, CDR2 FQNEAQ. The V and J ends lost 6 bases and 10 bases respectively, with 19 bases between them. For the CDR3, the DNA is TGTGCCAGCAGTCACCCTAGGGAGGGTCGAACCATATATTTT. It is translated as CASSHPREGRTIYF. The whole variable domain, remainder taken from reference TRBV7-8 and TRBJ1-3, is GAGVSQSPRYKVAKRGQDVALRCDPISGHVSLFWYQQALGQGPEFLTYFQNEAQLDKSGLPSDRFFAERPEGSVSTLKIQRTQQEDSAVYLCASSHPREGRTIYFGEGSWLTVV.

J is TRBJ2-3 and V is TRBV10-3; 13 nucleotides match TRBD2. CDR1 is ENHRY and CDR2 is SYGVKD in the germline V gene. V was pared by 6 bases and J by 4 bases, with 10 bases of the junction left unmatched. The CDR3 has 17 amino acids. The CDR3 loop reads CAISPGGTSGMSDTQYF. The CDR3 region has the DNA TGTGCCATCAGCCCAGGGGGGACTAGCGGGATGTCAGATACGCAGTATTTT.

With regard to this clone: A read error may produce the germline difference seen at one junction end. This sequence joins TRBV3-1 (or the pseudogene TRBV3-2) and TRBJ1-6; 7 positions agree with TRBD1. This CDR3 is 17 amino acids long. Looked up from germline, CDR1 is LGHDT and CDR2 is YNNKEL (reference sequence). The chain's CDR3 is CASCQRFGPGQCSPLHF. CDR3 DNA: TGTGCCAGCTGCCAGAGGTTCGGACCGGGACAGTGTTCACCCCTCCACTTT.

The rearrangement uses TRBV28 and TRBJ2-2; no reliable D call. The ends were cut back, 6 bases at V and 6 bases at J, with 14 bases in the middle. Germline values: CDR1 MDHEN, CDR2 SYDVKM. The CDR3 length is 14 residues. CDR3 region: CASSPARGAGELFF. As DNA, the CDR3 is TGTGCCAGCAGCCCAGCCCGTGGGGCCGGGGAGCTGTTTTTT.

This sequence joins TRBV9 and TRBJ2-6; 7 bases fit TRBD1. The germline V gene has CDR1 SGDLS and CDR2 YYNGEE. CDR3 length: 19 amino acids. V lost 2 bases, J lost 2 bases, and 13 bases stayed unmatched. The CDR3 protein is CASSVFPTGIVAGANVLTF. CDR3 DNA: TGTGCCAGCAGCGTCTTCCCGACAGGGATTGTCGCTGGGGCCAACGTCCTGACTTTC.

The chain's CDR3 is CAWSVDNSYEQYF. Written as DNA, the CDR3 is TGTGCCTGGAGTGTGGACAACTCCTACGAGCAGTACTTC. This chain connects TRBV30 to TRBJ2-7; the D gene is possibly TRBD1 (5 bases). The CDR3 has 13 residues. The V end was cut by 0 bases, the J end by 0 bases, with 6 bases between. Looked up from germline, CDR1 is GTSNPN and CDR2 is SVGIG (reference sequence).

This clone was picked up a small number of times. The chain has TRBV7-9 and TRBJ1-2; TRBD1 agrees at 8 bases. Looked up from germline, CDR1 is SEHNR and CDR2 is FQNEAQ (reference sequence). V trimming: 5 bases; J trimming: 10 bases; junction bases outside the gene matches: 12. This CDR3 has 14 amino acids. The CDR3 loop reads CASSLGGGTGFYTF. The DNA for the CDR3 is TGTGCCAGCAGCCTAGGCGGGGGGACAGGCTTCTACACCTTC.

In regard to this clone: Other DNA variants within this sample encode the same CDR3. The genes are TRBV9 and TRBJ1-4; D unclear. V gave up 0 bases and J gave up 0 bases, with 6 bases separating them. This CDR3 comprises 15 residues. CDR1 SGDLS and CDR2 YYNGEE come from the germline V gene. The CDR3: CASSVGPATNEKLFF. Written as DNA, the CDR3 is TGTGCCAGCAGCGTAGGGCCAGCAACTAATGAAAAACTGTTTTTT.

The chain carries TRBV2 and TRBJ1-1; 9 bases match TRBD1. The CDR3 sequence is 15 residues long. V lost 9 bases, J lost 5 bases, and 13 bases stayed unmatched. The germline V gene has CDR1 SNHLY and CDR2 FYNNEI. The CDR3 DNA sequence: TGTGCCAGACACCCGGGACAGGGAGGCAGGACTGAAGCTTTCTTT. Translated, it gives CARHPGQGGRTEAFF.

The CDR3 bases are TGTGCCAGCAGTGAATGGGAAAGCGGTCAGCCCCAGCATTTT. It is translated as CASSEWESGQPQHF. V usage is TRBV25-1 and J usage is TRBJ1-5; D gene unclear. CDR1 and CDR2 (germline): MGHDK, SYGVNS. Between the trimmed V and J ends, which lost 1 base and 6 bases, there was a span of 10 bases. The CDR3 length is 14 residues.

The V and J genes are TRBV7-2 and TRBJ2-5, with 13 nucleotides matching TRBD2. The length of the CDR3 is 16 residues. CDR1 and CDR2 from the germline V gene are SGHTA and FQGNSA. J gave up 1 base and V 5 bases, and 4 bases lay outside the gene matches. This CDR3 reads CASSPTSGGSQETQYF. CDR3 DNA: TGTGCCAGCAGCCCGACTAGCGGGGGGAGCCAAGAGACCCAGTACTTC.

The chain links TRBV5-4 to TRBJ2-7, with D unresolved. Germline CDR1 and CDR2: SGHNT and YYREEE (reference sequence). This CDR3 comprises 14 residues. Trimming left V 4 bases short and J 6 bases short, with 17 bases between. The DNA of the CDR3 is TGTGCCAGCAGCCCCCGGGCCCTCAGCAGCGAGCAGTACTTC. Protein product: CASSPRALSSEQYF.

The genes are TRBV7-9 and TRBJ2-1; tentatively, D is TRBD2 (6 bases). V lost 5 bases and J lost 0, with 14 bases in between. In germline, CDR1 is SEHNR, CDR2 FQNEAQ (reference sequence). This CDR3 comprises 16 residues. The CDR3 is CASSPRAGSSYNEQFF. The CDR3 DNA reads as TGTGCCAGCAGCCCCAGGGCGGGGAGCTCCTACAATGAGCAGTTCTTC.

The chain recombines TRBV29-1 with TRBJ1-2; the D gene is possibly TRBD1 (5 bases). With 7 bases removed from V and 1 base from J, the gap between germline ends came to 13 bases. The CDR3 consists of 13 residues. The germline V gene encodes CDR1 SQVTM and CDR2 ANQGSEA. CDR3 DNA: TGCAGCGCACGGGACGGAGATAACTATGGCTACACCTTC. Translation gives CSARDGDNYGYTF.

The V call is TRBV7-2, the J call TRBJ2-5, with D uncertain. Germline assignment: CDR1 SGHTA and CDR2 FQGNSA. The CDR3 contains 17 residues. Trimming removed 1 base from V and 3 bases from J, with 18 bases in between. The CDR3 nucleotides are TGTGCCAGCAGCTTAGTTCTCACCGTCCCGTGGGAAGAGACCCAGTACTTC. It codes for CASSLVLTVPWEETQYF. Full variable domain (rest looked up from reference TRBV7-2 and TRBJ2-5): GAGVSQSPSNKVTEKGKDVELRCDPISGHTALYWYRQSLGQGLEFLIYFQGNSAPDKSGLPSDRFSAERTGGSVSTLTIQRTQQEDSAVYLCASSLVLTVPWEETQYFGPGTRLLVL.

This clone has a single count. The rearrangement uses TRBV27 and TRBJ1-1; D is perhaps TRBD1 (5 bases). The CDR3 consists of 16 residues. CDR1 and CDR2 (germline): MNHEY, SMNVEV (reference sequence). V gave up 5 bases and J gave up 1 base, with 17 bases separating them. The DNA for the CDR3 is TGTGCCAGCAGTCGGCAGCGCCCTGGGGGGAACACTGAAGCTTTCTTT. Translating gives CASSRQRPGGNTEAFF.

The table lists this clone with a count of one. The CDR3 is CAISTPVASEGTDTQYF. CDR3 DNA: TGTGCCATCAGTACCCCAGTGGCTAGCGAGGGGACAGATACGCAGTATTTT. The V gene is TRBV10-3, the J gene TRBJ2-3, with D possibly being TRBD2 (6 bases). This CDR3 comprises 17 residues. Trimming took 5 bases from V and 3 from J, leaving 21 bases between them. Germline V CDR1 and CDR2: ENHRY, SYGVKD.

This clone was observed a single time. This rearrangement joins TRBV5-1 to TRBJ1-1; 8 bases are shared with TRBD1. The CDR3 extends over 13 amino acids. Germline CDR1 SGHRS, CDR2 YFSETQ. The trim removed 6 bases at V and 2 bases at J, leaving 3 bases unmatched. The CDR3 loop reads CASNRGANTEAFF. CDR3 sequence (DNA): TGCGCCAGCAACAGGGGGGCCAACACTGAAGCTTTCTTT.

The chain couples TRBV19 to TRBJ2-2; D is unclear. Germline V gene sequence: CDR1 LNHDA, CDR2 SQIVND (reference sequence). The CDR3 spans 13 residues. V gave up 3 bases and J gave up 7 bases, with 9 bases separating them. The CDR3 reads CASSITAGGELFF. For the CDR3, the DNA is TGTGCCAGTAGTATTACCGCTGGCGGGGAGCTGTTTTTT. The entire variable domain, with the rest obtained from reference TRBV19 and TRBJ2-2, is as follows: DGGITQSPKYLFRKEGQNVTLSCEQNLNHDAMYWYRQDPGQGLRLIYYSQIVNDFQKGDIAEGYSVSREKKESFPLTVTSAQKNPTAFYLCASSITAGGELFFGEGSRLTVL.

The V call is TRBV20-1, the J call TRBJ2-1; D remains unclear. The CDR3 loop spans 11 amino acids. CDR1 is DFQATT and CDR2 is SNEGSKA in the germline V gene (reference sequence). Trimming took 5 bases from V and 7 from J, leaving 9 bases between them. CDR3 sequence: CSAGPRNEQFF. CDR3 bases: TGCAGTGCTGGTCCAAGGAATGAGCAGTTCTTC.